This TCR beta chain was identified in a study of shared clonotypes between healthy human individuals. On sorted subsets, replicate PCRs used about 200 ng DNA, or roughly 30,000 T cell genomes. Sequencing was performed with immunoSEQ multiplex PCR; in TCRdb, only in-frame clones are kept and a portion is missing. The sample holds about 2.4 million clones; around 94% are singletons and the top ten take around 0.14%. Germline assignment: CDR1 SNHLY and CDR2 FYNNEI. V lost 7 bases and J 5 bases, leaving 17 bases between the germline ends. This CDR3 spans 14 amino acids. With respect to this clone: The antigen remains unidentified.

Study results and limitations: The donor pool, a small one, limited the genetic and exposure-history diversity represented.

The sequence derives from a man aged 18 to 29 in good health. The sample comprised naive CD4+ T cells sorted from blood. Subset noted: CD45RA+ positively selected. The V call is TRBV2, the J call TRBJ1-1; TRBD1 is a possible D gene (5 bases). The CDR3 coding sequence is TGTGCCAGCAACCGGGACTCCTGGGGTACTGAAGCTTTCTTT. Encoded protein: CASNRDSWGTEAFF. Together with reference TRBV2 and TRBJ1-1, the CDR3 gives the full variable domain: EPEVTQTPSHQVTQMGQEVILRCVPISNHLYFYWYRQILGQKVEFLVSFYNNEISEKSEIFDDQFSVERPDGSNFTLKIRSTKLEDSAMYFCASNRDSWGTEAFFGQGTRLTVV.